This is a list of T cell receptor beta chains from one sample in a study of T cell repertoires in cytomegalovirus infection. In TCRdb, the reads were re-called with MiXCR into one record per CDR3 protein. The sample has more than 150,000 distinct CDR3 sequences, about a quarter seen once. The source material was PBMCs. These receptor sequences come from a human donor in good health (CMV status not recorded). Some clones in this sample may be carry-over from other donors' samples. CDR3s include the opening cysteine and the closing phenylalanine or tryptophan. Fields, in order: CDR3 DNA, CDR3 protein, clone size, V gene, D gene, J gene. The D gene is left open where the match is weak. Clone size is stated in some rows and not others, as once, few, many or a class when expanded.

CDR3nt: TGTGCCAGCAGCTTGGAGGGGGGACTAGCCAAAAACATTCAGTACTTC
CDR3aa: CASSLEGGLAKNIQYF
abundance: many
v_gene: TRBV7-8
d_gene: -
j_gene: TRBJ2-4

CDR3nt: TGTGCCAGCAGCTTAGTTGGAGTAGCTGAAGCTTTCTTT
CDR3aa: CASSLVGVAEAFF
abundance: few
v_gene: TRBV7-9
d_gene: -
j_gene: TRBJ1-1

CDR3nt: TGTGCCACCAGTGATAGATCGGGGGGCCAGTCCTACAATGAGCAGTTCTTC
CDR3aa: CATSDRSGGQSYNEQFF
abundance: -
v_gene: TRBV24-1
d_gene: -
j_gene: TRBJ2-1

CDR3nt: TGTGCCAGCAGTTACCGGCGACAGGGAACGAGGCAAGAGACCCAGTACTTC
CDR3aa: CASSYRRQGTRQETQYF
abundance: -
v_gene: TRBV12-3/TRBV12-4
d_gene: TRBD1
j_gene: TRBJ2-5

CDR3nt: TGTGCCAGCATGACAGGGGGCATCTCCTATAATTCACCCCTCCACTTT
CDR3aa: CASMTGGISYNSPLHF
abundance: few
v_gene: TRBV2
d_gene: TRBD1
j_gene: TRBJ1-6

CDR3nt: TGTGCCAGCAGCTTAACTAGCGGTCCAAAGGGAAATGAGCAGTTCTTC
CDR3aa: CASSLTSGPKGNEQFF
abundance: -
v_gene: TRBV7-3
d_gene: -
j_gene: TRBJ2-1

CDR3nt: TGTGCCAGCTTGCAGATCTCTGGAAACACCATATATTTT
CDR3aa: CASLQISGNTIYF
abundance: -
v_gene: TRBV18
d_gene: -
j_gene: TRBJ1-3

CDR3nt: TGTGCCAGCGGGCGGCGGGAGGAGACCCAGTACTTC
CDR3aa: CASGRREETQYF
abundance: many
v_gene: TRBV7-2
d_gene: TRBD2
j_gene: TRBJ2-5

CDR3nt: TGTGCCAGCAGCGCCGTGGGGGGCCTGAGTGCGGGGGTCCTGTTTTTT
CDR3aa: CASSAVGGLSAGVLFF
abundance: many
v_gene: TRBV11-2
d_gene: -
j_gene: TRBJ2-2

CDR3nt: TGTGCCAGCAAAAGGAGGCCGTTCACAGATACGCAGTATTTT
CDR3aa: CASKRRPFTDTQYF
abundance: few
v_gene: TRBV28
d_gene: -
j_gene: TRBJ2-3

CDR3nt: TGTGCCAGCAGCTTCGAGCGGGGGGACTACAATGAGCAGTTCTTC
CDR3aa: CASSFERGDYNEQFF
abundance: many
v_gene: TRBV11-2
d_gene: TRBD2
j_gene: TRBJ2-1

CDR3nt: TGTGCCAGCAGCCAAGAAACGCAGGGGGTCCTTGGTAGCACAGATACGCAGTATTTT
CDR3aa: CASSQETQGVLGSTDTQYF
abundance: -
v_gene: TRBV3-1
d_gene: TRBD1
j_gene: TRBJ2-3

CDR3nt: TGTGCCAGCAGCTTAATCGCTAGCGGGAGCCAAGAGACCCAGTACTTC
CDR3aa: CASSLIASGSQETQYF
abundance: many
v_gene: TRBV7-2
d_gene: TRBD2
j_gene: TRBJ2-5

CDR3nt: TGTGCCAGCAGCCGGGTAGGGGGCCCCTGGAATGAGCAGTTCTTC
CDR3aa: CASSRVGGPWNEQFF
abundance: -
v_gene: TRBV14
d_gene: TRBD1
j_gene: TRBJ2-1

CDR3nt: TGTGCCAGCAGTTTGGGCGGGAGGGCCGGAGGAGAGACCCAGTACTTC
CDR3aa: CASSLGGRAGGETQYF
abundance: few
v_gene: TRBV28
d_gene: TRBD2
j_gene: TRBJ2-5

CDR3nt: TGTGCCAGCAGTTCATACACCGCGGCTGAGAGGGCTTTCTTT
CDR3aa: CASSSYTAAERAFF
abundance: few
v_gene: TRBV12-3/TRBV12-4
d_gene: -
j_gene: TRBJ1-1

CDR3nt: TGTGCCAGCAGCTTAAATCCGGGACCTAACACCGGGGAGCTGTTTTTT
CDR3aa: CASSLNPGPNTGELFF
abundance: few
v_gene: TRBV7-3
d_gene: -
j_gene: TRBJ2-2

CDR3nt: TGCGCCAGCAGTTGGAATGGGGAGACCCAGTACTTC
CDR3aa: CASSWNGETQYF
abundance: few
v_gene: TRBV5-1
d_gene: -
j_gene: TRBJ2-5

CDR3nt: TGTGCCATCAGTGATGTAGGGGCTGAAGCTTTCTTT
CDR3aa: CAISDVGAEAFF
abundance: -
v_gene: TRBV10-3
d_gene: -
j_gene: TRBJ1-1

CDR3nt: TGCAGTGCTAGGACTAGCGGGAGGCAGGGTACGCAGTATTTT
CDR3aa: CSARTSGRQGTQYF
abundance: -
v_gene: TRBV20-1
d_gene: TRBD2
j_gene: TRBJ2-3

CDR3nt: TGTGCCACCAGCAGAGACCCGACAGGGACTGGGGCCAACGTCCTGACTTTC
CDR3aa: CATSRDPTGTGANVLTF
abundance: few
v_gene: TRBV15
d_gene: TRBD1
j_gene: TRBJ2-6

CDR3nt: TGTGCCAGCTCACCAGGGGCGGGCTATGGCTACACCTTC
CDR3aa: CASSPGAGYGYTF
abundance: few
v_gene: TRBV18
d_gene: -
j_gene: TRBJ1-2

CDR3nt: TGTGCCAGCAGCCCGGGCAGGGAGTTAGAGACCCAGTACTTC
CDR3aa: CASSPGRELETQYF
abundance: many
v_gene: TRBV7-8
d_gene: -
j_gene: TRBJ2-5

CDR3nt: TGTGCCAGCCGAGCTGGCCATCAGCCCCAGCATTTT
CDR3aa: CASRAGHQPQHF
abundance: -
v_gene: TRBV7-4
d_gene: -
j_gene: TRBJ1-5

CDR3nt: TGTGCCAGCAAGGGGGCGGGGGACTGGCAGCCCCAGCATTTT
CDR3aa: CASKGAGDWQPQHF
abundance: few
v_gene: TRBV2
d_gene: TRBD1
j_gene: TRBJ1-5

CDR3nt: TGTGCCAGCAGCTTAAAGCGGGGCCCCACCGGGGAGCTGTTTTTT
CDR3aa: CASSLKRGPTGELFF
abundance: -
v_gene: TRBV7-3
d_gene: TRBD2
j_gene: TRBJ2-2

CDR3nt: TGTGCCAGCAGCTTGCTGACTAGCGGGACCCCCGGGGAGCTGTTTTTT
CDR3aa: CASSLLTSGTPGELFF
abundance: many
v_gene: TRBV7-8
d_gene: TRBD2
j_gene: TRBJ2-2

CDR3nt: TGTGCCAGCAGCCCCGCCCTCAGACTCCGACGGAACACTGAAGCTTTCTTT
CDR3aa: CASSPALRLRRNTEAFF
abundance: many
v_gene: TRBV7-8
d_gene: -
j_gene: TRBJ1-1

CDR3nt: TGTGCCAGCAGCTTAGAATCCAATCAGCCCCAGCATTTT
CDR3aa: CASSLESNQPQHF
abundance: many
v_gene: TRBV7-8
d_gene: -
j_gene: TRBJ1-5

CDR3nt: TGTGCCAGCAGTTACGTGGGAGGGCCTGGTGAGCAGTTCTTC
CDR3aa: CASSYVGGPGEQFF
abundance: few
v_gene: TRBV6-2/TRBV6-3
d_gene: TRBD2
j_gene: TRBJ2-1

CDR3nt: TGTGCCAGCAGTGTTGGGCTAAGCGCCGAGCAGTACTTC
CDR3aa: CASSVGLSAEQYF
abundance: few
v_gene: TRBV2
d_gene: -
j_gene: TRBJ2-7

CDR3nt: TGTGCCAGCAGTGAACAGGGGGTAACCGGGGAGCTGTTTTTT
CDR3aa: CASSEQGVTGELFF
abundance: -
v_gene: TRBV6-1
d_gene: TRBD1
j_gene: TRBJ2-2

CDR3nt: TGTGCCAGCAGGGACAGGGTAGATCAGCCCCAGCATTTT
CDR3aa: CASRDRVDQPQHF
abundance: many
v_gene: TRBV7-2
d_gene: TRBD1
j_gene: TRBJ1-5

CDR3nt: TGTGCCAGCACACCCGGGACTAGCGGTGCAGATACGCAGTATTTT
CDR3aa: CASTPGTSGADTQYF
abundance: few
v_gene: TRBV11-2
d_gene: TRBD2
j_gene: TRBJ2-3

CDR3nt: TGTGCCAGCAGCCTCAGCTCGGGGGGCGTATCGACCGGGGAGCTGTTTTTT
CDR3aa: CASSLSSGGVSTGELFF
abundance: -
v_gene: TRBV28
d_gene: -
j_gene: TRBJ2-2

CDR3nt: TGTGCCAGTGGGAAGTATGGCTACACCTTC
CDR3aa: CASGKYGYTF
abundance: few
v_gene: TRBV19
d_gene: -
j_gene: TRBJ1-2

CDR3nt: TGCGCCAGCAGGACCGCCTACGAGCAGTACTTC
CDR3aa: CASRTAYEQYF
abundance: -
v_gene: TRBV5-1
d_gene: -
j_gene: TRBJ2-7

CDR3nt: TGTGCCAGCAGTGAATACGGACGCGGACAGTACTTC
CDR3aa: CASSEYGRGQYF
abundance: -
v_gene: TRBV25-1
d_gene: -
j_gene: TRBJ2-5

CDR3nt: TGCAGTGCTGGGACTAGCGTTCACTCCTACGAGCAGTACTTC
CDR3aa: CSAGTSVHSYEQYF
abundance: few
v_gene: TRBV20-1
d_gene: TRBD2
j_gene: TRBJ2-7

CDR3nt: TGTGCCAGCAGCTTCGAGGAATATCGAGTCTACACCTTC
CDR3aa: CASSFEEYRVYTF
abundance: -
v_gene: TRBV7-2
d_gene: -
j_gene: TRBJ1-2

CDR3nt: TGTGCCAGCAGCTTTTCAGGGGGCGTGGAGACCCAGTACTTC
CDR3aa: CASSFSGGVETQYF
abundance: few
v_gene: TRBV7-9
d_gene: TRBD1
j_gene: TRBJ2-5

CDR3nt: TGTGCCAGCAGCCCCTCGGACACAGGGATTGAGATTAGCGCTTTCTTT
CDR3aa: CASSPSDTGIEISAFF
abundance: many
v_gene: TRBV7-9
d_gene: -
j_gene: TRBJ1-1

CDR3nt: TGCAGTGCTTACTCCCCCTTGGGGGGAGGAACAAACATTCAGTACTTC
CDR3aa: CSAYSPLGGGTNIQYF
abundance: -
v_gene: TRBV20-1
d_gene: -
j_gene: TRBJ2-4

CDR3nt: TGCGCCAGCACCTTAAAGGGGACGGTGAACACTGAAGCTTTCTTT
CDR3aa: CASTLKGTVNTEAFF
abundance: few
v_gene: TRBV5-1
d_gene: -
j_gene: TRBJ1-1

CDR3nt: TGTGCCAGCAGTAACCCCAGGAGATTAGCCTACGAGCAGTACTTC
CDR3aa: CASSNPRRLAYEQYF
abundance: many
v_gene: TRBV6-1
d_gene: -
j_gene: TRBJ2-7

CDR3nt: TGTGCCAGCAGCCAAGTTCTTACGGCCGGCCTTGGGAGCCTGGACTACAATGAGCAGTTCTTC
CDR3aa: CASSQVLTAGLGSLDYNEQFF
abundance: -
v_gene: TRBV4-2
d_gene: -
j_gene: TRBJ2-1

CDR3nt: TGTGCCAGCAGTTCTACCGGGGACATACATGGCTACACCTTC
CDR3aa: CASSSTGDIHGYTF
abundance: -
v_gene: TRBV28
d_gene: -
j_gene: TRBJ1-2

CDR3nt: TGTGCCACCAGCAGAGGCGGGGGGGCCGGTGAGACCCAGTACTTC
CDR3aa: CATSRGGGAGETQYF
abundance: few
v_gene: TRBV15
d_gene: TRBD2
j_gene: TRBJ2-5

CDR3nt: TGTGCCAGCAGCTCCCCCAGTTCACCCCTCCACTTT
CDR3aa: CASSSPSSPLHF
abundance: -
v_gene: TRBV5-4
d_gene: -
j_gene: TRBJ1-6

CDR3nt: TGTGCCAGCAGCTTAGCGCTCGGGGGGGGCTACAATGAGCAGTTCTTC
CDR3aa: CASSLALGGGYNEQFF
abundance: many
v_gene: TRBV7-2
d_gene: TRBD2
j_gene: TRBJ2-1

CDR3nt: TGTGCCAGCAGGGGCAGGGAGAATGAGCAGTTCTTC
CDR3aa: CASRGRENEQFF
abundance: -
v_gene: TRBV5-4
d_gene: -
j_gene: TRBJ2-1

CDR3nt: TGTGCCAGCAGTTTGGCCCTCGGGACCATATATTTT
CDR3aa: CASSLALGTIYF
abundance: -
v_gene: TRBV12-3/TRBV12-4
d_gene: -
j_gene: TRBJ1-3